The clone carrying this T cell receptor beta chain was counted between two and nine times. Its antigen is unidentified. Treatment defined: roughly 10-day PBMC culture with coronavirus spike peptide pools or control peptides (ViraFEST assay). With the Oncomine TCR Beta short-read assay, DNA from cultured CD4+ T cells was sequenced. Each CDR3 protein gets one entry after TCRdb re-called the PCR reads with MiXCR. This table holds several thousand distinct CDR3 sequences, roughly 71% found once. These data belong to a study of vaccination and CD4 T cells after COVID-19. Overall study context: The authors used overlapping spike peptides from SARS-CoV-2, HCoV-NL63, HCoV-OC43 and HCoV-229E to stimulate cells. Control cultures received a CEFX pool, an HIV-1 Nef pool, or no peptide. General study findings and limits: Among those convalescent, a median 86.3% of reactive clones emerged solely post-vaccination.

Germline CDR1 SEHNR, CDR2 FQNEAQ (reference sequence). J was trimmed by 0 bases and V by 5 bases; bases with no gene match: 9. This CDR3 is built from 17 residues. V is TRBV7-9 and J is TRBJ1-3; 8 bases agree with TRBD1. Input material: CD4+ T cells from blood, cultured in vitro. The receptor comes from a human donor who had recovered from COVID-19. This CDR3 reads CASSRRDRSFSGNTIYF. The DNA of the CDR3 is TGTGCCAGCAGCCGCAGGGACAGGTCCTTCTCTGGAAACACCATATATTTT.